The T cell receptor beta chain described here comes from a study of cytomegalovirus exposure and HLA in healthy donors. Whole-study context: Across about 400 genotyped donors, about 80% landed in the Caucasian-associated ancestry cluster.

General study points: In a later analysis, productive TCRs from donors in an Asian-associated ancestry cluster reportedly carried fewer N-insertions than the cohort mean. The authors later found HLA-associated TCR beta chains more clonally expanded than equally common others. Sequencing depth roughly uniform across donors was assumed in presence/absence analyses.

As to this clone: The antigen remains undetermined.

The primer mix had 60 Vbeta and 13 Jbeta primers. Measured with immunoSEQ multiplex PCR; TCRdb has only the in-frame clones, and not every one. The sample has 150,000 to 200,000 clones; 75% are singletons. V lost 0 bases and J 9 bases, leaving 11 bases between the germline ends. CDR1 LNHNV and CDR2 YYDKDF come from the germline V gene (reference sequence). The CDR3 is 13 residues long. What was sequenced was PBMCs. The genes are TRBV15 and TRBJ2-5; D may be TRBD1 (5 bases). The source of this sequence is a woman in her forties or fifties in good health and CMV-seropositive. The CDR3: CATSRDLLGAQYF. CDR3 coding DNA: TGTGCCACCAGCAGAGATTTGCTAGGGGCCCAGTACTTC.